This T cell receptor (beta chain) was observed in a study of blood T cell repertoires in COVID-19. On the study more broadly: The United States, Italy and Spain provided the acute and convalescent COVID-19 samples.

Recruitment covered 25 or so US areas and drew participants whose ages spanned about 18 to 90 years. Participant-given clinical history determined each cohort assignment. TCRdb keeps only in-frame clones here, not all; method: immunoSEQ multiplex PCR. The repertoire holds about 220,000 clones, about 79% seen once, with roughly 1.3% in the top ten. This clone has more than one count but fewer than ten. The sequenced material came from PBMCs or T cells enriched from blood (not recorded which). This TCR came from a woman between 40 and 50 years old with acute COVID-19.

The CDR3 DNA sequence: TGTGCCAGCAGCTTAGCGACCACAGGAGACTATGGCTACACCTTC. Translated, it gives CASSLATTGDYGYTF. This rearrangement joins TRBV7-2 to TRBJ1-2; tentative D call: TRBD1 (5 bases). V was pared by 0 bases and J by 3 bases, with 11 bases between. The germline gives CDR1 SGHTA, CDR2 FQGNSA. The CDR3 has 15 residues. Using reference TRBV7-2 and TRBJ1-2 for the parts outside the CDR3, the full variable domain is GAGVSQSPSNKVTEKGKDVELRCDPISGHTALYWYRQSLGQGLEFLIYFQGNSAPDKSGLPSDRFSAERTGGSVSTLTIQRTQQEDSAVYLCASSLATTGDYGYTFGSGTRLTVV.